Listed below are T cell receptor beta chains from one sample, sequenced in a study of T cell changes during pregnancy in multiple sclerosis. Generated by immunoSEQ multiplex PCR, the TCRdb table keeps only in-frame clones and is missing some. This repertoire shows more than 65,000 clones, approximately 90% found once; its top ten account for over 2%. The input for sequencing was peripheral blood, taken in the first trimester of pregnancy. All receptors derive from a female donor with multiple sclerosis, enrolled in a pregnancy study. Both conserved end residues are part of each CDR3. The D gene is left open where the match is weak. Clone size, where shown, is once, few, many, or a class for clones that have expanded.

TRBV5-1	TRBJ1-1	NA	NA	CASRNQNTEAFF	TGCGCCAGCAGAAATCAGAACACTGAAGCTTTCTTT
TRBV4-1	TRBJ2-1	TRBD2	NA	CASSQDWSGGALYNEQFF	TGCGCCAGCAGCCAAGATTGGAGCGGGGGGGCTCTCTACAATGAGCAGTTCTTC
TRBV2	TRBJ2-3	NA	NA	CATSGDITDTQYF	TGTGCCACCTCAGGGGACATCACAGATACGCAGTATTTT
TRBV30	TRBJ1-2	TRBD1	NA	CAWSVQGDGYTF	TGTGCCTGGAGTGTACAGGGGGATGGCTACACCTTC
TRBV5-1	TRBJ1-1	NA	NA	CASSVTANTEAFF	TGCGCCAGCAGCGTGACAGCAAACACTGAAGCTTTCTTT
TRBV7-8	TRBJ1-1	NA	once	CASIQGLTTEAFF	TGTGCCAGCATCCAGGGGTTGACCACTGAAGCTTTCTTT
TRBV6-6	TRBJ2-2	NA	NA	CASSSTSNTGELFF	TGTGCCAGCAGTTCCACTAGTAATACCGGGGAGCTGTTTTTT
TRBV20-1	TRBJ2-5	NA	NA	CSARYQETQYF	TGCAGTGCTCGGTACCAAGAGACCCAGTACTTC
TRBV5-1	TRBJ2-7	TRBD1	NA	CASARGYEQYF	TGCGCCAGCGCCAGGGGGTACGAGCAGTACTTC
TRBV19	TRBJ2-5	NA	NA	CASSTRQVQETQYF	TGTGCCAGTAGTACCCGACAGGTACAAGAGACCCAGTACTTC
TRBV2	TRBJ1-5	NA	once	CASRNRVILSNQPQHF	TGTGCCAGCAGGAACCGGGTCATCCTTAGCAATCAGCCCCAGCATTTT
TRBV28	TRBJ2-1	NA	NA	CASSKDYLYNEQFF	TGTGCCAGCAGTAAGGACTACCTGTACAATGAGCAGTTCTTC
TRBV18	TRBJ1-1	NA	few	CASSPQRDMNTEAFF	TGTGCCAGCTCACCACAGAGGGACATGAACACTGAAGCTTTCTTT
TRBV30	TRBJ1-1	NA	NA	CAWSLKQTIGQNTEAFF	TGTGCCTGGAGTCTAAAACAAACGATCGGACAAAACACTGAAGCTTTCTTT
TRBV29-1	TRBJ2-7	TRBD1	NA	CSVGPRQGSYEQYF	TGCAGCGTTGGTCCGCGACAGGGATCCTACGAGCAGTACTTC
TRBV28	TRBJ1-5	NA	NA	CASRRHSNQPQHF	TGTGCCAGCAGGCGTCACAGTAATCAGCCCCAGCATTTT
TRBV27	TRBJ1-1	TRBD1	NA	CASTPKTGVDTEAFF	TGTGCCAGCACCCCGAAGACAGGGGTAGACACTGAAGCTTTCTTT
TRBV6-5	TRBJ2-1	TRBD2	once	CASSYSTSGLRGEQFF	TGTGCCAGCAGTTACTCTACTAGCGGGCTCCGAGGGGAGCAGTTCTTC
TRBV6-1	TRBJ1-2	NA	NA	CASNHGYGYTF	TGTGCCAGCAATCACGGCTATGGCTACACCTTC
TRBV10-3	TRBJ2-5	TRBD2	NA	CAISGLAEGTQYF	TGTGCCATCAGCGGACTAGCCGAGGGGACCCAGTACTTC
TRBV9	TRBJ1-2	NA	NA	CASSGQILYGYTF	TGTGCCAGCAGTGGGCAGATCCTATATGGCTACACCTTC
TRBV9	TRBJ1-6	TRBD1	NA	CASSVGTGAPSPLHF	TGTGCCAGCAGCGTTGGAACAGGGGCTCCCTCACCCCTCCACTTT
TRBV19	TRBJ2-3	TRBD2	NA	CASSITAGERDTQYF	TGTGCCAGTAGTATCACAGCGGGGGAGAGGGATACGCAGTATTTT
TRBV6-6	TRBJ1-4	TRBD1	NA	CASSDRGTTNEKLFF	TGTGCCAGCAGTGACAGGGGAACAACTAATGAAAAACTGTTTTTT
TRBV4-1	TRBJ2-3	TRBD2	NA	CASSQRTSGVARDTQYF	TGCGCCAGCAGCCAAAGGACTAGCGGGGTAGCCAGAGATACGCAGTATTTT
TRBV18	TRBJ2-3	TRBD1	NA	CASSPLGTGGTDTQYF	TGTGCCAGCTCACCGCTCGGGACAGGAGGTACAGATACGCAGTATTTT
TRBV28	TRBJ2-7	NA	NA	CASQRDNYEQYF	TGTGCCAGCCAGAGGGACAACTACGAGCAGTACTTC
TRBV27	TRBJ2-7	TRBD2	once	CASSLSGGAGGFYEQYF	TGTGCCAGCAGTTTATCGGGAGGGGCGGGAGGGTTTTACGAGCAGTACTTC
TRBV7-9	TRBJ2-1	NA	once	CASSLDSTKYNEQFF	TGTGCCAGCAGCTTAGATAGTACGAAGTACAATGAGCAGTTCTTC